Below, 4 T cell receptor beta chains from the same sample are listed, as sequenced in a study of neurological immune-mediated disorders. TCRdb reprocessed the 5' RACE reads with MiXCR, giving one entry per CDR3 protein. The data contain roughly 50,000 distinct CDR3 sequences, roughly 24% of them singletons. Sequenced material: PBMCs. The receptors here all came from a woman in her seventies in good health.

This clonotype was picked up many times. The rearrangement joins TRBV29-1 to TRBJ1-1; 7 nucleotides agree with TRBD1. Germline V gene data show CDR1 as SQVTM and CDR2 as ANQGSEA. The CDR3 covers 12 residues. V shed 7 bases, J shed 2 bases, and the junction held 4 bases outside the gene matches. CDR3 sequence (DNA): TGCAGCGCCGGGACAGTAAACACTGAAGCTTTCTTT. As protein: CSAGTVNTEAFF.

This clonotype came up many times. The V and J genes are TRBV2 and TRBJ2-5; 10 bases are a match to TRBD2. The V gene's germline CDR1 is SNHLY and CDR2 FYNNEI. With V trimmed by 10 bases and J by 4 bases, 6 bases remained unmatched. The CDR3 is made up of 13 amino acids. CDR3 residues: CATKEREGETQYF. The CDR3 DNA sequence: TGTGCCACCAAAGAGCGGGAGGGAGAGACCCAGTACTTC. The whole variable domain, filled in from reference TRBV2 and TRBJ2-5, reads EPEVTQTPSHQVTQMGQEVILRCVPISNHLYFYWYRQILGQKVEFLVSFYNNEISEKSEIFDDQFSVERPDGSNFTLKIRSTKLEDSAMYFCATKEREGETQYFGPGTRLLVL.

This clonotype was counted at least ten times. The CDR3 here is CASRSSELYNSPLHF. DNA of the CDR3: TGTGCCAGCAGGAGCTCAGAACTCTATAATTCACCCCTCCACTTT. The genes are TRBV6-5 and TRBJ1-6; D call uncertain. Trimming took 6 bases from V and 3 from J, leaving 12 bases between them. CDR1 MNHEY and CDR2 SVGAGI come from the germline V gene. The CDR3 length is 15 residues.

The chain employs TRBV7-2 and TRBJ2-5; D unresolved. Germline-derived CDR1 and CDR2 are SGHTA and FQGNSA. Trimming cost V 3 bases and J 5 bases, with 13 bases left between them. The CDR3 length is 14 residues. DNA of the CDR3: TGTGCCAGCAGCTTTTCCCCTAGTCGCGAGACCCAGTACTTC. This codes for CASSFSPSRETQYF.